The clone carrying this T cell receptor beta chain has only a few counts. TCRdb redid the calling of the 5' RACE reads with MiXCR, one entry per CDR3 protein. The sample has a few hundred thousand distinct CDR3 sequences; 6.5% to 9.5% are singletons. The length of the CDR3 is 15 residues. The germline CDR1 and CDR2 sequences are SQVTM and ANQGSEA. J lost 2 bases, V lost 7 bases, and 12 bases had no gene match. This sample is drawn from a study of identical twins. This sample also belongs to another study, concerning yellow fever vaccine responses in identical twins.

The TCR was taken from a woman aged 18-29 years in good health. The chain links TRBV29-1 to TRBJ2-7, with 9 bases matching TRBD1. Material for sequencing was CD8+ T cells sorted from blood. This chain's CDR3 is CSAGGARTGAYEQYF. Here the CDR3 DNA reads TGCAGCGCTGGAGGGGCTAGGACAGGGGCCTACGAGCAGTACTTC.